This TCR beta chain derives from a study of graft-versus-host responses after intestinal transplantation. Whole-study context: Transplantation in recipients was multivisceral, liver-intestinal, or isolated intestinal. Recipients across the board were started on anti-thymocyte globulin induction, then kept on tacrolimus and steroids for approximately three years. Whole-study findings and limits: Recipient-marrow GvH clones were detected, some having first appeared in ileum or blood. High graft-versus-host to host-versus-graft T cell clonal ratios marked allografts of patients with graft-donor macrochimerism.

In regard to this clone: Its antigen remains unknown.

Produced via immunoSEQ multiplex PCR; TCRdb's table is partial and in-frame only. The repertoire holds some 85,000 clones, with roughly 84% as singletons. Sequenced here: unstimulated CD8+ T cells sorted from spleen or lymph node cells, sampled before transplant. The TCR sequence derives from a human donor who was the organ donor for an intestinal transplant.

The CDR3 DNA reads TGTGCCAGCGAGACAGGCCATAACACAGATACGCAGTATTTT. Its protein is CASETGHNTDTQYF. This chain connects TRBV5-8 to TRBJ2-3; D perhaps matches TRBD1 (6 bases). CDR3 length: 14 amino acids. Trimming removed 7 bases from V and 2 bases from J, with 14 bases in between. The germline V gene encodes CDR1 SGHTS and CDR2 YDEGEE.